A selection of T cell receptor beta chains follows, all from one sample in a study of long-term antiretroviral therapy in people with HIV. The table came from immunoSEQ multiplex PCR; TCRdb's copy has only in-frame clones and leaves some out. The sample holds 25,000 to 30,000 clones; 85% to 90% are singletons and the top ten take approximately 4.6%. The sequences come from unsorted PBMCs, collected approximately 2.6 years after starting antiretroviral therapy. Receptors were obtained from a man aged 40-50 years with HIV. Each CDR3 is given with its conserved first and last residue. Each record gives: J gene, D gene, clone size, V gene, CDR3 protein, CDR3 DNA. D genes are given only for firm matches. Size is omitted from some rows. Given values are once, few, many or a class for expanded clones.

J gene: TRBJ1-2; D gene: TRBD1; clone size: NA; V gene: TRBV10-3; CDR3 protein: CAIAGDRECTF; CDR3 DNA: TGTGCCATCGCTGGGGACAGGGAGTGCACCTTC
J gene: TRBJ1-5; D gene: NA; clone size: NA; V gene: TRBV6-1; CDR3 protein: CASIDIGPSRGQPQHF; CDR3 DNA: TGTGCCAGCATTGACATCGGGCCAAGCAGGGGTCAGCCCCAGCATTTT
J gene: TRBJ2-2; D gene: TRBD2; clone size: NA; V gene: TRBV19; CDR3 protein: CASSLLAGGPTGELFF; CDR3 DNA: TGTGCCAGTAGTTTGTTAGCGGGAGGCCCCACCGGGGAGCTGTTTTTT
J gene: TRBJ2-7; D gene: TRBD2; clone size: NA; V gene: TRBV5-4; CDR3 protein: CASSLSGGSYEQYF; CDR3 DNA: TGTGCCAGCAGCTTATCGGGAGGTTCCTACGAGCAGTACTTC
J gene: TRBJ1-1; D gene: NA; clone size: NA; V gene: TRBV30; CDR3 protein: CAYSPNTEAFF; CDR3 DNA: TGTGCCTACAGTCCGAACACTGAAGCTTTCTTT
J gene: TRBJ2-2; D gene: NA; clone size: NA; V gene: TRBV7-9; CDR3 protein: CASSPRMGVGPGELFF; CDR3 DNA: TGTGCCAGCAGCCCCCGGATGGGGGTCGGGCCCGGGGAGCTGTTTTTT
J gene: TRBJ2-1; D gene: TRBD2; clone size: few; V gene: TRBV6-5; CDR3 protein: CASSRTSGNNEQFF; CDR3 DNA: TGTGCCAGCAGTCGCACTAGCGGGAACAATGAGCAGTTCTTC
J gene: TRBJ2-6; D gene: NA; clone size: NA; V gene: TRBV11-2; CDR3 protein: CASSRLDSGANVLTF; CDR3 DNA: TGTGCCAGCAGCAGACTAGACTCTGGGGCCAACGTCCTGACTTTC
J gene: TRBJ1-2; D gene: NA; clone size: NA; V gene: TRBV28; CDR3 protein: CASSLSGDYGYTF; CDR3 DNA: TGTGCCAGCAGTTTATCGGGGGACTATGGCTACACCTTC
J gene: TRBJ2-7; D gene: NA; clone size: NA; V gene: TRBV11-2; CDR3 protein: CASSSRGVYEQYF; CDR3 DNA: TGTGCCAGCAGTTCACGCGGGGTCTACGAGCAGTACTTC
J gene: TRBJ2-7; D gene: TRBD2; clone size: NA; V gene: TRBV19; CDR3 protein: CASSPSGLAEEPYEQYF; CDR3 DNA: TGTGCCAGTAGTCCCTCGGGACTAGCGGAGGAACCCTACGAGCAGTACTTC
J gene: TRBJ2-2; D gene: TRBD2; clone size: few; V gene: TRBV10-1; CDR3 protein: CASSRGLAGVNTGELFF; CDR3 DNA: TGCGCCAGCAGTAGGGGGCTAGCGGGAGTGAACACCGGGGAGCTGTTTTTT
J gene: TRBJ2-2; D gene: NA; clone size: NA; V gene: TRBV4-3; CDR3 protein: CASSQAGLGDNTGELFF; CDR3 DNA: TGCGCCAGCAGCCAAGCAGGGCTAGGGGATAACACCGGGGAGCTGTTTTTT
J gene: TRBJ1-1; D gene: NA; clone size: NA; V gene: TRBV7-8; CDR3 protein: CASSSVNTEAFF; CDR3 DNA: TGTGCCAGCAGCTCCGTGAACACTGAAGCTTTCTTT
J gene: TRBJ2-5; D gene: NA; clone size: NA; V gene: TRBV10-2; CDR3 protein: CASSERLASFREETQYF; CDR3 DNA: TGCGCCAGCAGTGAGAGGTTGGCTAGTTTTAGGGAAGAGACCCAGTACTTC
J gene: TRBJ1-4; D gene: TRBD1; clone size: NA; V gene: TRBV30; CDR3 protein: CAWTGTGEEKLFF; CDR3 DNA: TGTGCCTGGACCGGGACAGGGGAAGAAAAACTGTTTTTT
J gene: TRBJ2-7; D gene: NA; clone size: NA; V gene: TRBV7-9; CDR3 protein: CASSFGAAQTYEQYF; CDR3 DNA: TGTGCCAGCAGCTTCGGGGCAGCGCAAACCTACGAGCAGTACTTC
J gene: TRBJ2-6; D gene: NA; clone size: NA; V gene: TRBV27; CDR3 protein: CASSLSLLWANVLTF; CDR3 DNA: TGTGCCAGCAGTTTGTCCCTTCTCTGGGCCAACGTCCTGACTTTC
J gene: TRBJ1-3; D gene: NA; clone size: few; V gene: TRBV30; CDR3 protein: CACSMGNTIYF; CDR3 DNA: TGTGCCTGCTCAATGGGAAACACCATATATTTT
J gene: TRBJ2-7; D gene: TRBD1; clone size: NA; V gene: TRBV30; CDR3 protein: CAWSVGWTGDYEQYF; CDR3 DNA: TGTGCCTGGAGTGTAGGTTGGACAGGGGACTACGAGCAGTACTTC
J gene: TRBJ2-1; D gene: TRBD1; clone size: NA; V gene: TRBV10-2; CDR3 protein: CASMTGHEQFF; CDR3 DNA: TGCGCCAGTATGACAGGGCATGAGCAGTTCTTC
J gene: TRBJ1-4; D gene: TRBD1; clone size: NA; V gene: TRBV7-9; CDR3 protein: CASSFGTGDTTNEKLFF; CDR3 DNA: TGTGCCAGCAGCTTCGGGACAGGGGATACAACTAATGAAAAACTGTTTTTT